These T cell receptor beta chains were read from a single sample in a study of identical twins. TCRdb re-called the 5' RACE reads with MiXCR, one entry per CDR3 protein. The sample lists some 790,000 distinct CDR3 sequences; over 15% were seen once. The sample also formed part of further work on T cells expressing NK-cell markers.

Sequencing was performed on PBMCs. These receptors originate from a woman under 30 in good health. Both conserved end residues are part of each CDR3. The D gene is left open where the match is weak. The size of a clone is reported for some rows only, either as once, few or many, or as a class for expanded clones.

v_gene: TRBV6-2/TRBV6-3
d_gene: .
j_gene: TRBJ2-7
abundance: few
CDR3nt: TGTGCCAGCAGTTGGTGGCGTGGGTACGAGCAGTACTTC
CDR3aa: CASSWWRGYEQYF

v_gene: TRBV27
d_gene: .
j_gene: TRBJ1-1
abundance: few
CDR3nt: TGTGCCAGCAGTTTATCGTATGCGAACACTGAAGCTTTCTTT
CDR3aa: CASSLSYANTEAFF

v_gene: TRBV23-1
d_gene: TRBD2
j_gene: TRBJ2-1
abundance: once
CDR3nt: TGCGCCAGCAGTCCGAGGACTAGCGGGAAGAGCAATGAGCAGTTCTTC
CDR3aa: CASSPRTSGKSNEQFF

v_gene: TRBV6-1
d_gene: .
j_gene: TRBJ1-1
abundance: few
CDR3nt: TGTGCCGCCGGGGGCGCGGGCACTGAAGCTTTCTTT
CDR3aa: CAAGGAGTEAFF

v_gene: TRBV20-1
d_gene: .
j_gene: TRBJ2-3
abundance: .
CDR3nt: TGCAGTGAAAGGGTCAGTGATACGCAGTATTTT
CDR3aa: CSERVSDTQYF

v_gene: TRBV19
d_gene: TRBD1
j_gene: TRBJ2-1
abundance: few
CDR3nt: TGTGCCAGTAGTATATTCCGGGACAGGGGGTCGAGAAATGAGCAGTTCTTC
CDR3aa: CASSIFRDRGSRNEQFF

v_gene: TRBV7-2
d_gene: TRBD2
j_gene: TRBJ2-3
abundance: few
CDR3nt: TGTGCCAGCAGCATCCCACCCGCGGGGGCGCAGTATTTT
CDR3aa: CASSIPPAGAQYF

v_gene: TRBV6-1
d_gene: TRBD2
j_gene: TRBJ2-7
abundance: few
CDR3nt: TGTGCCAGCAATGAAGGACTAGCGGGATATTACGAGCAGTACTTC
CDR3aa: CASNEGLAGYYEQYF

v_gene: TRBV11-2
d_gene: .
j_gene: TRBJ2-3
abundance: few
CDR3nt: TGTGCCAGCAGCTCTGGACGGGGCACAGATACGCAGTATTTT
CDR3aa: CASSSGRGTDTQYF

v_gene: TRBV9
d_gene: .
j_gene: TRBJ2-1
abundance: .
CDR3nt: TGTGCCAGCAGCGTAGGTGGCTCGAATTTCTACAATGAGCAGTTCTTC
CDR3aa: CASSVGGSNFYNEQFF

v_gene: TRBV5-1
d_gene: TRBD2
j_gene: TRBJ2-6
abundance: .
CDR3nt: TGCGCCAGCGGGGCGGGAGCGCACTCTGGGGCCAACGTCCTGACTTTC
CDR3aa: CASGAGAHSGANVLTF

v_gene: TRBV12-3/TRBV12-4
d_gene: .
j_gene: TRBJ2-2
abundance: many
CDR3nt: TGTGCCAGCAGCTTGGGAAGCGGGGAGCTGTTTTTT
CDR3aa: CASSLGSGELFF

v_gene: TRBV7-8
d_gene: TRBD2
j_gene: TRBJ2-1
abundance: .
CDR3nt: TGTGCCAGTAAATTAGCGGGGGACTACAATGAGCAGTTCTTC
CDR3aa: CASKLAGDYNEQFF

v_gene: TRBV10-3
d_gene: .
j_gene: TRBJ1-5
abundance: few
CDR3nt: TGTGCCATCAGTGAGTCAGAGGACAGTTGGGTCGGCAATCAGCCCCAGCATTTT
CDR3aa: CAISESEDSWVGNQPQHF

v_gene: TRBV10-3
d_gene: .
j_gene: TRBJ1-6
abundance: few
CDR3nt: TGTGCCAGCGGGGCGAGCTCCTATAATTCACCCCTCCACTTT
CDR3aa: CASGASSYNSPLHF

v_gene: TRBV12-3/TRBV12-4
d_gene: TRBD1
j_gene: TRBJ1-6
abundance: .
CDR3nt: TGTGCCAGCAGACTTAGGACAGGGAGCTTAGTTAATTCACCCCTCCACTTT
CDR3aa: CASRLRTGSLVNSPLHF

v_gene: TRBV20-1
d_gene: TRBD2
j_gene: TRBJ2-1
abundance: few
CDR3nt: TGCAGTGCGGCTCGGGGGGTCTCCTACAATGAGCAGTTCTTC
CDR3aa: CSAARGVSYNEQFF

v_gene: TRBV20-1
d_gene: .
j_gene: TRBJ1-1
abundance: .
CDR3nt: TGCAGTGCTAAAGACAGGTCATGGGCTTTCTTT
CDR3aa: CSAKDRSWAFF

v_gene: TRBV20-1
d_gene: TRBD1
j_gene: TRBJ2-7
abundance: .
CDR3nt: TGCAGTGCTGGACCGAGCGGGGACAGGGGACTTTACGAGCAGTACTTC
CDR3aa: CSAGPSGDRGLYEQYF

v_gene: TRBV6-1
d_gene: .
j_gene: TRBJ2-7
abundance: few
CDR3nt: TGTGCCAGCAATCGGGACGCAAGCTACGAGCAGTACTTC
CDR3aa: CASNRDASYEQYF

v_gene: TRBV6-1
d_gene: TRBD2
j_gene: TRBJ2-1
abundance: .
CDR3nt: TGTGCCAGCAGCAGGACTAGCGGGAGCCTCGGGAATGAGCAGTTCTTC
CDR3aa: CASSRTSGSLGNEQFF

v_gene: TRBV20-1
d_gene: TRBD1
j_gene: TRBJ2-7
abundance: .
CDR3nt: TGCAGTGCTGAGGGACAGACAGCTAGCTACGAGCAGTACTTC
CDR3aa: CSAEGQTASYEQYF

v_gene: TRBV11-2
d_gene: .
j_gene: TRBJ1-4
abundance: .
CDR3nt: TGTGCCAGCAGCCTACCCCTTCGGGCTGCAACTAATGAAAAACTGTTTTTT
CDR3aa: CASSLPLRAATNEKLFF

v_gene: TRBV6-2/TRBV6-3
d_gene: TRBD2
j_gene: TRBJ2-3
abundance: .
CDR3nt: TGTGCCAGCAGTTACTGGCCCGGGAGGCCCACTAGCACAGATACGCAGTATTTT
CDR3aa: CASSYWPGRPTSTDTQYF

v_gene: TRBV20-1
d_gene: TRBD1
j_gene: TRBJ1-2
abundance: .
CDR3nt: TGCAGTGCTAGAGACCGACAGGGGCCGGCGTCGGTCTATGGCTACACCTTC
CDR3aa: CSARDRQGPASVYGYTF

v_gene: TRBV12-3/TRBV12-4
d_gene: TRBD1
j_gene: TRBJ1-2
abundance: .
CDR3nt: TGTGCCAGTTGGACAGGATGGGACTATGGCTACACCTTC
CDR3aa: CASWTGWDYGYTF

v_gene: TRBV12-3/TRBV12-4
d_gene: .
j_gene: TRBJ1-1
abundance: few
CDR3nt: TGTGCCAGCAGTTTCCCGGGATTGGAGAACACTGAAGCTTTCTTT
CDR3aa: CASSFPGLENTEAFF

v_gene: TRBV2
d_gene: TRBD2
j_gene: TRBJ2-3
abundance: .
CDR3nt: TGTGCCAACCAGGGGTCGGGACTAGCGAGCACAGATACGCAGTATTTT
CDR3aa: CANQGSGLASTDTQYF

v_gene: TRBV19
d_gene: .
j_gene: TRBJ2-3
abundance: .
CDR3nt: TGTGCCAGTAGTATTTACAGGGTTGGAACAGATACGCAGTATTTT
CDR3aa: CASSIYRVGTDTQYF

v_gene: TRBV3-1
d_gene: .
j_gene: TRBJ2-1
abundance: few
CDR3nt: TGTGCCAGCAGCCGAGGACTATTCGCCCCCTACAATGAGCAGTTCTTC
CDR3aa: CASSRGLFAPYNEQFF

v_gene: TRBV20-1
d_gene: .
j_gene: TRBJ1-5
abundance: .
CDR3nt: TGCAGTGCTAGGTCCCCCGGTCAGCCCCAGCATTTT
CDR3aa: CSARSPGQPQHF

v_gene: TRBV12-3/TRBV12-4
d_gene: .
j_gene: TRBJ2-3
abundance: few
CDR3nt: TGTGCCAGCAGACACCACGGGACGGCAGATACGCAGTATTTT
CDR3aa: CASRHHGTADTQYF

v_gene: TRBV4-3
d_gene: .
j_gene: TRBJ2-3
abundance: .
CDR3nt: TGCGCCAGCAGCCAAGCTCCCTGGGGCCAACCTAGCACAGATACGCAGTATTTT
CDR3aa: CASSQAPWGQPSTDTQYF